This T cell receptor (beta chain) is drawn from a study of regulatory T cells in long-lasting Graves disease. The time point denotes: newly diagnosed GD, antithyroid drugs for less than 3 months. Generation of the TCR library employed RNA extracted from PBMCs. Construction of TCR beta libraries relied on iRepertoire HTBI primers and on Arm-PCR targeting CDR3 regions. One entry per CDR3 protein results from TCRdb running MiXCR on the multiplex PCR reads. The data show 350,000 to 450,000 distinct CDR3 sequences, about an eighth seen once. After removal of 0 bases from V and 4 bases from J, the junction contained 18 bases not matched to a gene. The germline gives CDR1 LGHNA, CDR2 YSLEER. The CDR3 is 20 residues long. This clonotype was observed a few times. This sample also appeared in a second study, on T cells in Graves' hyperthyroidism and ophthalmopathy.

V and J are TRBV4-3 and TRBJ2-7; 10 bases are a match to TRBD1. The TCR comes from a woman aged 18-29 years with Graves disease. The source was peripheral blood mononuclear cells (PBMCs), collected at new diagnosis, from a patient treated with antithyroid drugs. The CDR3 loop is CASSQDLFSSSKGQGYEQYF. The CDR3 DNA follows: TGCGCCAGCAGCCAAGATTTGTTTTCTAGTAGCAAGGGACAGGGGTACGAGCAGTACTTC.